This TCR beta chain was captured by sequencing in a study of blood T cell repertoires in COVID-19. Using immunoSEQ multiplex PCR, the repertoire was profiled, and TCRdb retains in-frame clones only, with some absent. Of about 97,000 clones in the sample, 87% are singletons; the top ten hold less than 20%. This CDR3 comprises 17 residues. V shed 6 bases, J shed 4 bases, and the junction held 18 bases outside the gene matches. CDR1 and CDR2 from the germline V gene are KGHSH and LQKENI. Material: peripheral blood. The TCR was taken from a human donor in a cohort sampled during active COVID-19. V and J are TRBV18 and TRBJ2-7; 7 bases align to TRBD2. The CDR3 sequence: CASSLETAGGSGYEQYF. The CDR3 bases are TGTGCCAGCTCCCTAGAGACGGCTGGCGGGAGTGGGTACGAGCAGTACTTC.